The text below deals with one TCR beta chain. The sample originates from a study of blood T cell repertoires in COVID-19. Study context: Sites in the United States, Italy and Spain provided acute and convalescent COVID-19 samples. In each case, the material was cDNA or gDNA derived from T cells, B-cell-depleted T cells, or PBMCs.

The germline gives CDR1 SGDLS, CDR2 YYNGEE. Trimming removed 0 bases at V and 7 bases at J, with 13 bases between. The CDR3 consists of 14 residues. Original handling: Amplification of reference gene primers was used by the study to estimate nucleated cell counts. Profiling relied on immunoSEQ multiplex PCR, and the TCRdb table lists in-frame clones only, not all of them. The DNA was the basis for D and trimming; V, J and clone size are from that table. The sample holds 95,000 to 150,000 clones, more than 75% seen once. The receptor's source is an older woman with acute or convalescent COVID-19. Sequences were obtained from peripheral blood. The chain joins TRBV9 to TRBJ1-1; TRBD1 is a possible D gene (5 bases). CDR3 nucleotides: TGTGCCAGCAGCGTAGGGCGGGGACGAGATGAAGCTTTCTTT. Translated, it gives CASSVGRGRDEAFF.